These T cell receptor beta chains were read from a single sample in a study of blood T cell repertoires in COVID-19. Sequenced by immunoSEQ multiplex PCR; TCRdb stores in-frame clones only, minus some. The table includes 330,000 or so clones, more than 70% detected once. The sample consisted of PBMCs or T cells enriched from blood (not recorded which). These TCRs come from a middle-aged man in a cohort exposed to, infected with or recovered from COVID-19 (not recorded which). Both conserved end residues are part of each CDR3. D genes are given only for firm matches. Size values are once, few and many counts, or a class for expanded clones, and some rows have none.

>.|.|11|TRBV7-2|TRBJ1-6
CASRQSNSLHF
TGTGCCAGCAGACAGAGTAATTCCCTCCACTTT
>.|.|16|TRBV2|TRBJ2-2
CASSPGQGKNTGELFF
TGTGCCAGCTCCCCGGGGCAGGGGAAAAACACCGGGGAGCTGTTTTTT
>TRBD2|once|15|TRBV7-2|TRBJ2-1
CASSIAGGSYNEQFF
TGTGCCAGCAGCATTGCGGGGGGCTCCTACAATGAGCAGTTCTTC
>TRBD2|.|15|TRBV6-2/TRBV6-3|TRBJ2-2
CASSFTSGYTGELFF
TGTGCCAGCAGTTTCACTAGCGGCTACACCGGGGAGCTGTTTTTT
>TRBD2|.|17|TRBV7-2|TRBJ2-7
CASSLGGLAGRYYEQYF
TGTGCCAGCAGCTTAGGGGGCCTAGCGGGGCGATACTACGAGCAGTACTTC
>.|once|16|TRBV6-5|TRBJ2-2
CASSYSSSSGTGELFF
TGTGCCAGCAGTTACTCGAGTAGCTCCGGCACCGGGGAGCTGTTTTTT
>.|.|13|TRBV28|TRBJ1-2
CASSLGGDYGYTF
TGTGCCAGCAGTTTGGGGGGGGACTATGGCTACACCTTC
>TRBD1|.|13|TRBV5-1|TRBJ1-1
CASRQGKDTEAFF
TGCGCCAGCAGACAGGGGAAGGATACTGAAGCTTTCTTT
>.|.|14|TRBV5-8|TRBJ2-1
CASSPRDTDNEQFF
TGTGCCAGCAGCCCCCGGGACACAGACAATGAGCAGTTCTTC
>.|.|15|TRBV3-1/TRBV3-2|TRBJ2-1
CASSQEELGYNEQFF
TGTGCCAGCAGCCAAGAAGAACTAGGTTACAATGAGCAGTTCTTC
>.|.|14|TRBV2|TRBJ1-5
CASAQSYSNQPQHF
TGTGCCAGCGCTCAGTCTTATAGCAATCAGCCCCAGCATTTT
>TRBD1|.|16|TRBV18|TRBJ2-1
CASSPPGTGERNEQFF
TGTGCCAGCTCACCTCCCGGGACAGGGGAGCGGAATGAGCAGTTCTTC
>TRBD1|few|15|TRBV10-1|TRBJ2-5
CASSESGQGQETQYF
TGCGCCAGCAGTGAGTCGGGACAGGGGCAAGAGACCCAGTACTTC
>.|.|13|TRBV5-6|TRBJ1-1
CASSSVVYSEAFF
TGTGCCAGCAGCTCGGTGGTTTATTCTGAAGCTTTCTTT
>.|.|17|TRBV11-2|TRBJ1-3
CASRALGGPSSGNTIYF
TGTGCCAGCAGGGCCCTGGGGGGGCCGAGCTCTGGAAACACCATATATTTT
>.|.|15|TRBV9|TRBJ1-1
CASSGGNGGSTEAFF
TGTGCCAGCAGTGGGGGGAACGGAGGATCCACTGAAGCTTTCTTT
>TRBD2|once|16|TRBV5-8|TRBJ2-1
CASSFAGGGSYNEQFF
TGTGCCAGCAGCTTTGCCGGCGGGGGTTCCTACAATGAGCAGTTCTTC
>TRBD1|.|17|TRBV5-1|TRBJ1-1
CASSRVAGTGMNTEAFF
TGCGCCAGCAGCAGAGTTGCCGGGACAGGGATGAACACTGAAGCTTTCTTT
>TRBD1|.|13|TRBV9|TRBJ2-7
CASSSNRDREQYF
TGTGCCAGCAGCTCAAACCGGGACAGGGAGCAGTACTTC
>.|.|12|TRBV3-1/TRBV3-2|TRBJ1-6
CASSQATLPLHF
TGTGCCAGCAGCCAAGCCACTTTACCCCTCCACTTT
>TRBD1|.|15|TRBV18|TRBJ1-1
CASSPGTGGNTEAFF
TGTGCCAGCTCACCGGGGACAGGGGGCAACACTGAAGCTTTCTTT
>TRBD1|many|16|TRBV7-9|TRBJ1-3
CASSLSRTGVRNTIYF
TGTGCCAGCAGCTTATCAAGGACAGGGGTTCGGAACACCATATATTTT
>TRBD2|.|18|TRBV7-9|TRBJ2-7
CASSLGPRGLAGSYEQYF
TGTGCCAGCAGCTTAGGACCTCGGGGACTAGCGGGTTCCTACGAGCAGTACTTC
>.|.|14|TRBV5-1|TRBJ2-7
CASSLPGHNYEQYF
TGCGCCAGCAGCTTACCGGGACACAACTACGAGCAGTACTTC
>TRBD1|.|15|TRBV3-1/TRBV3-2|TRBJ2-7
CASSRRPGQGSEQYF
TGTGCCAGCAGCCGGAGGCCGGGACAGGGGTCGGAGCAGTACTTC
>.|many|16|TRBV15|TRBJ2-7
CATSRDSLESSYEQYF
TGTGCCACCAGCAGAGATTCACTCGAGAGCTCCTACGAGCAGTACTTC
>TRBD1|.|13|TRBV12-3/TRBV12-4|TRBJ2-5
CASSSQGGETQYF
TGTGCCAGCAGTTCACAGGGGGGAGAGACCCAGTACTTC
>TRBD2|.|17|TRBV29-1|TRBJ2-1
CSVERGLALSSYNEQFF
TGCAGCGTTGAACGGGGACTAGCGCTAAGCTCCTACAATGAGCAGTTCTTC
>TRBD1|.|14|TRBV19|TRBJ2-2
CASSTDRITGELFF
TGTGCCAGTAGTACGGACAGGATCACCGGGGAGCTGTTTTTT
>.|once|13|TRBV6-4|TRBJ2-2
CASTQGTTGELFF
TGTGCCAGCACACAGGGTACCACCGGGGAGCTGTTTTTT
>TRBD2|.|16|TRBV19|TRBJ2-1
CASSSASGRFFNEQFF
TGTGCCAGTAGTTCCGCTAGCGGGAGGTTTTTTAATGAGCAGTTCTTC
>TRBD1|.|16|TRBV28|TRBJ1-5
CASSSGGQLSNQPQHF
TGTGCCAGCAGTTCAGGGGGGCAGCTTAGCAATCAGCCCCAGCATTTT
>TRBD1|.|16|TRBV5-1|TRBJ2-2
CASSLGQGRNTGELFF
TGCGCCAGCAGCTTGGGACAGGGGAGGAACACCGGGGAGCTGTTTTTT
>.|once|14|TRBV11-2|TRBJ1-6
CASSNYAINSPLHF
TGTGCCAGCAGCAACTACGCCATTAATTCACCCCTCCACTTT
>.|.|16|TRBV10-1|TRBJ2-3
CASSSPEGHRTDTQYF
TGCGCCAGCAGCAGCCCCGAAGGACACCGCACAGATACGCAGTATTTT